These T cell receptor beta chains were read from a single sample in a study of blood T cell repertoires in COVID-19. TCRdb's copy holds only in-frame clones and misses some; the assay was immunoSEQ multiplex PCR. The sample holds about 59,000 clones, over 75% seen once. The sequenced sample consisted of peripheral blood. The receptors come from a woman of 80 years or more with acute or convalescent COVID-19. CDR3s include the opening cysteine and the closing phenylalanine or tryptophan. The order of the fields is CDR3 protein, CDR3 DNA, J gene, clone size, D gene, V gene. D genes are given only for firm matches. Size is stated for part of the rows, as once, few or many counts, or as a class when the clone is expanded.

CASSERQGARTEAFF | TGTGCCAGCAGCGAGCGACAGGGGGCGCGGACTGAAGCTTTCTTT | TRBJ1-1 | NA | TRBD1 | TRBV9
CASSQGLGANVLTF | TGCGCCAGCAGCCAAGGGCTCGGGGCCAACGTCCTGACTTTC | TRBJ2-6 | NA | NA | TRBV4-3
CASSELTGDNSPLHF | TGTGCCAGCAGTGAACTGACAGGGGACAATTCACCCCTCCACTTT | TRBJ1-6 | once | TRBD1 | TRBV6-1
CAWSRGPLSEQYF | TGTGCCTGGAGCAGGGGGCCCCTCAGCGAGCAGTACTTC | TRBJ2-7 | NA | TRBD1 | TRBV30
CASRSGNQPQHF | TGTGCCAGCAGATCGGGGAATCAGCCCCAGCATTTT | TRBJ1-5 | few | NA | TRBV25-1
CASSSKDSYGYTF | TGTGCCAGCAGTTCGAAGGACAGCTATGGCTACACCTTC | TRBJ1-2 | NA | NA | TRBV5-8
CASGLLTGVMNTEAFF | TGTGCTAGTGGTTTGTTGACAGGGGTCATGAACACTGAAGCTTTCTTT | TRBJ1-1 | NA | TRBD1 | TRBV12-5
CASSLISGNYEQYF | TGCGCCAGCAGCTTGATTTCAGGGAATTACGAGCAGTACTTC | TRBJ2-7 | NA | NA | TRBV5-1
CSAQAPGTQHF | TGCAGTGCTCAAGCCCCAGGGACCCAGCATTTT | TRBJ1-5 | NA | NA | TRBV20-1
CASSVNSGYEQYF | TGTGCCAGCAGCGTAAATTCAGGCTACGAGCAGTACTTC | TRBJ2-7 | once | NA | TRBV9
CASRGNRITGELFF | TGTGCCAGCAGGGGAAACAGGATCACCGGGGAGCTGTTTTTT | TRBJ2-2 | few | NA | TRBV25-1
CASSPQGTTIQETQYF | TGTGCCAGCAGCCCACAAGGGACTACCATACAAGAGACCCAGTACTTC | TRBJ2-5 | NA | TRBD2 | TRBV7-3
CASSPRGGARDGYTF | TGTGCCAGCAGCCCCCGGGGAGGGGCCCGGGATGGCTACACCTTC | TRBJ1-2 | NA | NA | TRBV7-8
CASSQDVVWVEGEETQYF | TGTGCCAGCAGCCAAGATGTAGTATGGGTAGAGGGAGAAGAGACCCAGTACTTC | TRBJ2-5 | NA | NA | TRBV14
CASSGTAPYEQYF | TGTGCCAGCTCCGGGACTGCGCCCTACGAGCAGTACTTC | TRBJ2-7 | NA | NA | TRBV7-2
CATSSLGAWADTQYF | TGTGCCACCAGCAGTTTGGGGGCATGGGCAGATACGCAGTATTTT | TRBJ2-3 | NA | NA | TRBV15
CASSSYTGTGYYEQYF | TGTGCCAGCAGCTCATACACCGGGACAGGTTACTACGAGCAGTACTTC | TRBJ2-7 | NA | TRBD1 | TRBV5-4
CASRGGSSRGNIQYF | TGTGCCAGTAGGGGGGGGTCTTCCAGGGGAAACATTCAGTACTTC | TRBJ2-4 | NA | NA | TRBV19
CSAQALNQPQHF | TGCAGCGCCCAGGCCCTCAATCAGCCCCAGCATTTT | TRBJ1-5 | few | NA | TRBV29-1
CASSAQPTGFYEQYF | TGTGCCAGCAGCGCACAGCCAACAGGGTTCTACGAGCAGTACTTC | TRBJ2-7 | once | NA | TRBV11-2
CASSPPGLAGGKQNEQFF | TGTGCCAGCTCACCACCGGGACTAGCGGGAGGGAAGCAGAATGAGCAGTTCTTC | TRBJ2-1 | NA | TRBD2 | TRBV18
CASSQVGGRGPYEQYF | TGCGCCAGCAGCCAAGTCGGGGGAAGGGGGCCCTACGAGCAGTACTTC | TRBJ2-7 | NA | NA | TRBV4-3
CASSIGRMGYGYTF | TGTGCCAGTAGTATCGGCAGGATGGGCTATGGCTACACCTTC | TRBJ1-2 | NA | NA | TRBV19
CASSRGRRAGGGDTQYF | TGTGCCAGCAGCCGCGGGAGGCGAGCGGGGGGCGGGGATACGCAGTATTTT | TRBJ2-3 | NA | TRBD2 | TRBV7-6
CASSSGLAGGYSYEQYF | TGCGCCAGCAGCTCGGGACTAGCGGGGGGTTACTCCTACGAGCAGTACTTC | TRBJ2-7 | once | TRBD2 | TRBV5-1
CASRTLRRNGGGRNEQFF | TGTGCCAGCAGAACACTCCGGCGGAACGGGGGGGGTCGGAATGAGCAGTTCTTC | TRBJ2-1 | NA | TRBD2 | TRBV11-2
CAWSVDPGRGAFSNQPQHF | TGTGCCTGGAGTGTAGACCCCGGGAGGGGGGCCTTTAGCAATCAGCCCCAGCATTTT | TRBJ1-5 | NA | NA | TRBV30
CASSLVIGQRDEAFF | TGCGCCAGCAGCTTGGTGATAGGACAAAGAGATGAAGCTTTCTTT | TRBJ1-1 | NA | NA | TRBV5-1
CASSLGRGSETQYF | TGTGCTAGCAGCTTGGGCAGGGGATCGGAGACCCAGTACTTC | TRBJ2-5 | NA | NA | TRBV7-7
CASSLYPRANTGELFF | TGTGCCAGCAGCTTATATCCCAGGGCGAACACCGGGGAGCTGTTTTTT | TRBJ2-2 | NA | NA | TRBV7-3
CASSPVGLAGGMNTGELFF | TGTGCCAGCAGCCCGGTGGGACTAGCGGGAGGGATGAACACCGGGGAGCTGTTTTTT | TRBJ2-2 | few | TRBD2 | TRBV11-2
CAGKRGEKLFF | TGTGCCGGAAAAAGGGGGGAAAAACTGTTTTTT | TRBJ1-4 | NA | NA | TRBV30
CASSTLFSVVNTEAFF | TGTGCCAGCAGCACCTTATTCAGTGTGGTGAACACTGAAGCTTTCTTT | TRBJ1-1 | few | NA | TRBV5-5
CASSILGTPNTEAFF | TGTGCCAGTAGCATCCTCGGGACACCAAACACTGAAGCTTTCTTT | TRBJ1-1 | NA | NA | TRBV19
CASSYGGSYEQYF | TGTGCCAGCAGTTATGGCGGGAGCTACGAGCAGTACTTC | TRBJ2-7 | NA | TRBD2 | TRBV28
CASSEANIAGGRQDEQYF | TGTGCCAGCAGTGAAGCGAACATAGCGGGAGGGCGGCAGGACGAGCAGTACTTC | TRBJ2-7 | NA | TRBD2 | TRBV2
CASSWTSGPLTDTQYF | TGTGCCAGCAGCTGGACTAGCGGCCCTCTTACAGATACGCAGTATTTT | TRBJ2-3 | once | TRBD2 | TRBV5-4
CASSSTGQAYGYTF | TGTGCCAGCAGTTCCACGGGACAGGCCTATGGCTACACCTTC | TRBJ1-2 | few | TRBD1 | TRBV6-6
CASSSTKSPYEQYF | TGCGCCAGCAGCTCCACTAAGTCCCCCTACGAGCAGTACTTC | TRBJ2-7 | NA | NA | TRBV5-1
CSVGGLGVSSYEQYF | TGCAGCGTTGGGGGACTAGGAGTCAGTTCGTACGAGCAGTACTTC | TRBJ2-7 | NA | TRBD2 | TRBV29-1
CASSPPRGNSPLHF | TGTGCCAGTAGTCCCCCTCGGGGGAATTCACCCCTCCACTTT | TRBJ1-6 | NA | NA | TRBV19
CASSFRQGPKVTDTQYF | TGTGCCAGCAGTTTTCGACAGGGCCCTAAAGTAACAGATACGCAGTATTTT | TRBJ2-3 | NA | TRBD1 | TRBV28
CASSEIPSTDTQYF | TGTGCCAGCAGTGAAATCCCTAGCACAGATACGCAGTATTTT | TRBJ2-3 | NA | NA | TRBV6-1
CASSPSKHMNTEAFF | TGTGCCAGCTCACCTTCGAAACATATGAACACTGAAGCTTTCTTT | TRBJ1-1 | few | NA | TRBV18
CASSGIAVYLREQYF | TGTGCCAGCAGTGGAATAGCGGTCTACCTACGAGAGCAGTACTTC | TRBJ2-7 | NA | NA | TRBV27
CASSLVRGTTYNEQFF | TGTGCCAGCAGCTTAGTCCGAGGGACTACCTACAATGAGCAGTTCTTC | TRBJ2-1 | NA | TRBD2 | TRBV11-2
CASQGQTNEKLFF | TGTGCCAGCCAGGGACAGACTAATGAAAAACTGTTTTTT | TRBJ1-4 | few | TRBD1 | TRBV6-5
CATRDTFVDTQYF | TGTGCCACCAGGGACACATTCGTAGATACGCAGTATTTT | TRBJ2-3 | NA | NA | TRBV6-5
CASSRRLLNTEAFF | TGTGCCAGCAGCCGAAGACTACTGAACACTGAAGCTTTCTTT | TRBJ1-1 | NA | NA | TRBV3-1/TRBV3-2
CASSASAGERVLGYEQYF | TGTGCCAGCAGCGCATCGGCGGGGGAGAGGGTTTTAGGCTACGAGCAGTACTTC | TRBJ2-7 | NA | TRBD2 | TRBV9
CALYSFCTDTQYF | TGTGCCCTATACAGTTTTTGCACAGATACGCAGTATTTT | TRBJ2-3 | NA | NA | TRBV6-5
CASSLVTLAGAANTGELFF | TGTGCCAGCAGCTTAGTGACACTAGCGGGGGCCGCGAACACCGGGGAGCTGTTTTTT | TRBJ2-2 | NA | TRBD2 | TRBV7-6
CASSLMRTSGLKANEQFF | TGTGCCAGCAGCTTAATGAGGACTAGCGGGTTGAAAGCCAATGAGCAGTTCTTC | TRBJ2-1 | NA | TRBD2 | TRBV7-2
CASHTGSNQPQHF | TGTGCCAGTCACACAGGGAGCAATCAGCCCCAGCATTTT | TRBJ1-5 | NA | NA | TRBV28